This T cell receptor beta chain was recorded in a study of human T cells and chemical hapten exposure. Study background: Patients were mainly female, each with alopecia areata, totalis or universalis. Study observations and caveats: Patch test score rose with PT1 expanded TCRs, significant at 8, 16, 32, not 4. TCRs whose frequency exceeded 1 in 1000 remained the same following DPC sensitization.

TCRdb re-called the RACE reads through MiXCR, storing one row per CDR3 protein. The table includes about 120,000 distinct CDR3 sequences, roughly 15% detected once. This clonotype was detected ten times or more. Its antigen is not known. Germline loops: CDR1 LGHNA, CDR2 YSLEER. Trimming left V 0 bases short and J 1 base short, with 13 bases between. The CDR3 length is 17 residues. Time point described: patch test 1, 2 weeks after DPC sensitization. Sample treatment: therapeutic diphenylcyclopropenone sensitization with weekly scalp DPC. The sequence derives from a young man with alopecia areata. Some clones in this sample may be carry-over from other donors' samples. Material: whole blood, obtained in connection with sensitization to the hapten diphenylcyclopropenone (DPC). The rearrangement joins TRBV4-3 to TRBJ1-5; possibly TRBD1 for D (5 bases). The CDR3 sequence: CASSQDRMGESNQPQHF. Written as DNA, the CDR3 is TGCGCCAGCAGCCAAGACAGGATGGGGGAAAGCAATCAGCCCCAGCATTTT.